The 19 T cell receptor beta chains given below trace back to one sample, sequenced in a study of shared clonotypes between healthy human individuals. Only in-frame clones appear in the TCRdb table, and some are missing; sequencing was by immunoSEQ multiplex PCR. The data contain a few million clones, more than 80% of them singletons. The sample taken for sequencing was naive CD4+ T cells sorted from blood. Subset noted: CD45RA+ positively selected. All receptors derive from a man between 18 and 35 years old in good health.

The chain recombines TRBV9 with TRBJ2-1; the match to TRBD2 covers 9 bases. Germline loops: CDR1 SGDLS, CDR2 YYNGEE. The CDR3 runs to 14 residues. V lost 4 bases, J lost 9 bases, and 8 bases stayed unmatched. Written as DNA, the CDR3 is TGTGCCAGCAGCCCCCGGACTAGCGATGGTGAGCAGTTCTTC. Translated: CASSPRTSDGEQFF.

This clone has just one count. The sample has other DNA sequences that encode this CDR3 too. CDR3: CASSLWDRVNTEAFF. The DNA for the CDR3 is TGTGCCAGCAGCTTATGGGACAGGGTGAACACTGAAGCTTTCTTT. The chain links TRBV5-6 to TRBJ1-1, with 9 bases identical to TRBD1. This CDR3 region has 15 residues. Per the germline V gene, CDR1 is SGHDT and CDR2 is YYEEEE. The J segment lost 0 bases and the V segment lost 2 bases, leaving 2 bases of the junction unmatched.

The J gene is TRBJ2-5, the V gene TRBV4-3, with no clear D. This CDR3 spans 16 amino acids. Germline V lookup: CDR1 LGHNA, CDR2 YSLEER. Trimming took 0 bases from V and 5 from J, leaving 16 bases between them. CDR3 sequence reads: CASSQDRTHQGETQYF. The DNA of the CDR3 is TGCGCCAGCAGCCAAGATAGAACCCACCAAGGGGAGACCCAGTACTTC.

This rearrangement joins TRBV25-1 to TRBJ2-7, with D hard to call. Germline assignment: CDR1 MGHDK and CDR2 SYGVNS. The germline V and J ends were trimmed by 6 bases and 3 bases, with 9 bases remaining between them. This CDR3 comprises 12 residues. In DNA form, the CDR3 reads TGTGCCAGCAGCTTGAGGAGCTACGAGCAGTACTTC. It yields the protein CASSLRSYEQYF.

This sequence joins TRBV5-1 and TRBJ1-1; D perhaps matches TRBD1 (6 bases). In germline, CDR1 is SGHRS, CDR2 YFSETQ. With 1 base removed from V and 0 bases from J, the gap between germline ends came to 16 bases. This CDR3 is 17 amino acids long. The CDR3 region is CASSLRGANGMNTEAFF. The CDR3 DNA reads TGCGCCAGCAGCTTGAGGGGGGCGAATGGTATGAACACTGAAGCTTTCTTT.

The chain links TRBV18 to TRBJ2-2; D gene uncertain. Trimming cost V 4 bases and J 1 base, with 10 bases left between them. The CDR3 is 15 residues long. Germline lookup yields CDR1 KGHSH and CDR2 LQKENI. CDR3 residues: CASSRKAENTGELFF. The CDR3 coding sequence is TGTGCCAGCTCACGAAAGGCCGAGAACACCGGGGAGCTGTTTTTT.

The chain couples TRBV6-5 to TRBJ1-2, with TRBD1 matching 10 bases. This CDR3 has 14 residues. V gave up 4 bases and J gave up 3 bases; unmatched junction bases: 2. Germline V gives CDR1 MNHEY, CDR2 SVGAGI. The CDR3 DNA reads TGTGCCAGCAGTTGGACAGGGGGACACTATGGCTACACCTTC. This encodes CASSWTGGHYGYTF.

Here the CDR3 DNA reads TGTGCCAGCAGGACAGGGAAGGAAGTCTACGGCTACACCTTC. Translated, it gives CASRTGKEVYGYTF. The rearrangement links TRBV2 to TRBJ1-2, with TRBD1 matching 7 bases. Germline values: CDR1 SNHLY, CDR2 FYNNEI. The CDR3 spans 14 residues. Trimming at V came to 6 bases and at J to 8 bases, leaving 12 bases not matched to a gene.

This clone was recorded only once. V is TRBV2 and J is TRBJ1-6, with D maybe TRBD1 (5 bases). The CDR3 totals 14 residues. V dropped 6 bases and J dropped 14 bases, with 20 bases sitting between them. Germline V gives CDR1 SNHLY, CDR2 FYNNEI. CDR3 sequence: CASSLGGGFGSLHF. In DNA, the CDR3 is TGTGCCAGCAGCCTTGGGGGAGGCTTTGGATCCCTCCACTTT.

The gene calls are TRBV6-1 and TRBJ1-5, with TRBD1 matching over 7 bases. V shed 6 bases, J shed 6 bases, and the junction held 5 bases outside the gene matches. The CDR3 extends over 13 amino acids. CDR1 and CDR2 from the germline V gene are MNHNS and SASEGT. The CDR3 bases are TGTGCCAGCAGACCGACAGGGACTCAGCCCCAGCATTTT. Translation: CASRPTGTQPQHF.

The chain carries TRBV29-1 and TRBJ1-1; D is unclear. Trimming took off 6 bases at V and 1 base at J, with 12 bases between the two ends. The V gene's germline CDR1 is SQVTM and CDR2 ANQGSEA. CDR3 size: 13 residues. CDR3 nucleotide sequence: TGCAGCGTGAACCCCGGGTCGAACACTGAAGCTTTCTTT. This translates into CSVNPGSNTEAFF.

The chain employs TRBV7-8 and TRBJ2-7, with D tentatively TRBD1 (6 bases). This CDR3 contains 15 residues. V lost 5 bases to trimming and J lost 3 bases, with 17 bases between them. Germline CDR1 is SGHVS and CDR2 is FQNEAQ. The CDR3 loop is CASSLNRVEDYEQYF. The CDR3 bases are TGTGCCAGCAGCCTTAACAGGGTGGAGGACTACGAGCAGTACTTC.

The CDR3 nucleotides are TGTGCCAGCAGTTTGCAGGGGATGGGGAGGGCAGATACGCAGTATTTT. Translation gives CASSLQGMGRADTQYF. J is TRBJ2-3 and V is TRBV6-6, with D perhaps TRBD2 (7 bases). V gave up 4 bases and J gave up 4 bases, with 18 bases separating them. Germline V lookup: CDR1 MNHNY, CDR2 SVGAGI (reference sequence). The CDR3 is 16 residues long.

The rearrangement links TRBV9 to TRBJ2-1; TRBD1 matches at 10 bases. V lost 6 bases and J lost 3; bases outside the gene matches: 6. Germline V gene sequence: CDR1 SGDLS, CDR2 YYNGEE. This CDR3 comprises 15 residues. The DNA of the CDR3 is TGTGCCAGCACCCAGGACAGGGGGGACTACAATGAGCAGTTCTTC. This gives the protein CASTQDRGDYNEQFF.

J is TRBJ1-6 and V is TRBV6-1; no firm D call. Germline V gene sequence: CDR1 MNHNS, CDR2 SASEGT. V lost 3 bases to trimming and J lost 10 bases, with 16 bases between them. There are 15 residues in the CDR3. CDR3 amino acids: CASSDSSIVTSPLHF. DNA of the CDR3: TGTGCCAGCAGTGACAGTTCCATTGTAACGTCACCCCTCCACTTT.

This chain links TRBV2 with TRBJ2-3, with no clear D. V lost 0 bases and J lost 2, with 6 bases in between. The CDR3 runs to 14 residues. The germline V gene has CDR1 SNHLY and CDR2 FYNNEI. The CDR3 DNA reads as TGTGCCAGCAGTGAAGCCAGAGTCACAGATACGCAGTATTTT. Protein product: CASSEARVTDTQYF.

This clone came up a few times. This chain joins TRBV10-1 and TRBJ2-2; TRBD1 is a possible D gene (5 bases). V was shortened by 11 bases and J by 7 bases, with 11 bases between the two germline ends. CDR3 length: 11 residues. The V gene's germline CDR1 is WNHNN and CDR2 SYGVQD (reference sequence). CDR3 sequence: CADTQDGELFF. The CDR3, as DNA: TGCGCCGACACACAGGACGGGGAGCTGTTTTTT.

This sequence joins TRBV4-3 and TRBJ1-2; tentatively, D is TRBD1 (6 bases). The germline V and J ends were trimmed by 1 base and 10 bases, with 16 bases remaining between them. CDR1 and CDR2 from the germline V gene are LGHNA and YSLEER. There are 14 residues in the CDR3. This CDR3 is CASSQVGGAPIYTF. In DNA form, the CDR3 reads TGCGCCAGCAGCCAAGTCGGGGGCGCGCCAATCTACACCTTC.

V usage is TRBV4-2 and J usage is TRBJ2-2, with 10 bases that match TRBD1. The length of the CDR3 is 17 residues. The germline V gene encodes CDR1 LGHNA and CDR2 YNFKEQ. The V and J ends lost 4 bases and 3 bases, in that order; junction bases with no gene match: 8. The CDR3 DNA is TGTGCCAGCAGCCGAACACCGGGACAGGGGTACACCGGGGAGCTGTTTTTT. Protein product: CASSRTPGQGYTGELFF.